This paragraph reports one TCR beta chain. This receptor's antigen is unknown. One base away there is no much larger clone; base qualities are not given. These data originate in a study of technical replicates of blood from a handful of donors (dated by TCRdb to 2016 to 2017). The germline V gene (reference sequence) specifies LNHDA as CDR1 and SQIVND as CDR2. CDR3 length: 15 amino acids, cysteine to phenylalanine. Just CDR3 DNA is preserved here, 45 bases in frame from base 1. For this chain, trimming is 3 bases at the V end and 4 bases at the J end, and the number of junction bases without a gene match is 5. The library was made by the immunoSEQ multiplex PCR assay. TCRdb took this table from immuneACCESS and kept in-frame rearrangements with V and J called. Such tables lack part of the clones; where checked against another copy, unresolved V genes explain under half of the gap, and the rest is unexplained. The sample yields 80,000 or so clones; roughly 98% were counted once. The ten most abundant clones make up more than 0.12% of the sample.

Here the chain combines TRBV19 and TRBJ2-2, with TRBD1 identical over 7 junction bases. The sequencing input was T cells isolated from PBMCs. This receptor was taken from a human donor in good health. The CDR3 protein: CASSMRGRVTGELFF. The nucleotides read TGTGCCAGTAGTATGAGGGGGCGCGTCACCGGGGAGCTGTTTTTT.